The sequence of this TCR beta chain was determined in a study of T cells expressing NK-cell markers. Study at large: In sorted CD3+CD56+NKG2C+, CD3+CD56+NKG2C- and CD3+CD56-NKG2C+ T cells, TCR beta repertoires were obtained. Study observations and caveats: Topping the CD3+CD56-NKG2C+ fraction as well were these clonotypes, in a handful of donors.

Germline V gives CDR1 SNHLY, CDR2 FYNNEI. This CDR3 is built from 14 residues. From its re-call of the 5' RACE reads, TCRdb lists each CDR3 protein once, without DNA. In total, the table holds 400,000 or so distinct CDR3 sequences. Remarks on this clonotype: The antigen is not known.

The receptor was isolated from a woman aged 45-65 years in good health. V usage is TRBV2 and J usage is TRBJ2-5; the TRBD1 assignment by TCRdb is unverifiable without DNA. The material sequenced was blood T cells: a sorted CD56 or NKG2C T cell subset, CD4+ or CD8+ T cells, or bulk PBMC T cells (not recorded which). CDR3 amino acids: CASSVLGVGETQYF.